Given below is one T cell receptor (beta chain) in context. Its target is unknown. This sample is drawn from a study of radiotherapy plus CTLA-4 blockade in lung cancer. Study as a whole: Objective response was observed in more than 15% of patients, and disease control in approximately 30%.

The V and J ends lost 3 bases and 1 base respectively, with 11 bases between them. The CDR3 has 16 residues. Germline values: CDR1 SGHDT, CDR2 YYEEEE. General study results and limits: Interferon-beta and early blood T cell clone dynamics reportedly predicted response best. The study found tumor-derived TCR clones expanded in blood after radiotherapy plus ipilimumab.

Clones were sequenced by immunoSEQ multiplex PCR, and TCRdb holds only the in-frame ones, with some missing. The data show about 55,000 clones, with just under 85% seen just once and under 7% held by the top ten. The sample in question was peripheral blood, obtained from a patient treated with radiotherapy plus ipilimumab. V and J are TRBV5-6 and TRBJ1-6; D may be TRBD1 (6 bases). This TCR derives from a human donor with non-small cell lung cancer whose response to radiotherapy plus ipilimumab could not be evaluated. The CDR3 sequence is CASSWGHVSYNSPLHF. The CDR3 region has the DNA TGTGCCAGCAGCTGGGGACATGTTTCCTATAATTCACCCCTCCACTTT.